The 14 T cell receptor beta chains below come from one sample, sequenced in a study of cytomegalovirus exposure and HLA in healthy donors. The repertoire was sequenced with immunoSEQ multiplex PCR; TCRdb's copy has only in-frame clones and lacks some. The table lists 250,000 to 400,000 clones, 88% of them singletons. The specimen sequenced was PBMCs. Receptors originate from a man aged 30 to 45 in good health and CMV-seronegative.

The chain joins TRBV7-9 to TRBJ1-4; tentatively, D is TRBD1 (5 bases). The V end lost 5 bases, the J end lost 7 bases, and 14 bases lay between the germline ends. CDR1 is SEHNR, CDR2 FQNEAQ, per germline (reference sequence). The CDR3 is made up of 14 amino acids. The CDR3 DNA is TGTGCCAGCAGCCGGGCCGCGGGGGGTGAAAAACTGTTTTTT. Translated: CASSRAAGGEKLFF.

J is TRBJ2-7 and V is TRBV21-1; the D segment call TRBD1 is taken from the table without a DNA check. TRBV21-1 is labeled a pseudogene. The CDR3 has 14 amino acids. The CDR3 region is CASIRDRETYEQYF. In DNA, the CDR3 is TGTGCCAGCATTCGGGACAGGGAGACCTACGAGCAGTACTTC.

The rearrangement uses TRBV19 and TRBJ2-7; 7 bases are shared with TRBD2. Per the germline V gene, CDR1 is LNHDA and CDR2 is SQIVND (reference sequence). The CDR3 is made up of 14 amino acids. V gave up 6 bases and J gave up 3 bases; unmatched junction bases: 8. The CDR3 sequence is CASSIGTKFYEQYF. CDR3 DNA sequence: TGTGCCAGTAGCATTGGGACTAAATTCTACGAGCAGTACTTC.

The V gene is TRBV6-5, the J gene TRBJ1-1, with D possibly being TRBD1 (5 bases). The length of the CDR3 is 13 residues. Between the trimmed V and J ends, which lost 1 base and 3 bases, there was a span of 6 bases. Germline V gene sequence: CDR1 MNHEY, CDR2 SVGAGI. The CDR3 region has the DNA TGTGCCAGCAGTTACTTAGGGGACACTGAAGCTTTCTTT. It is translated as CASSYLGDTEAFF.

As for this clone: This same CDR3 is encoded by further DNA sequences in the sample. This sequence joins TRBV11-2 and TRBJ2-7; a weak D match, TRBD1 (6 bases). The CDR3 runs to 15 residues. Deletions cut 5 bases from V and 2 bases from J, with 16 bases between. Germline CDR1 is SGHAT and CDR2 is FQNNGV. The CDR3 DNA follows: TGTGCCAGCAGCCGTGGGTCTACAGGGCCCTACGAGCAGTACTTC. Its translation: CASSRGSTGPYEQYF. Variable domain in full (rest from reference TRBV11-2 and TRBJ2-7): EAGVAQSPRYKIIEKRQSVAFWCNPISGHATLYWYQQILGQGPKLLIQFQNNGVVDDSQLPKDRFSAERLKGVDSTLKIQPAKLEDSAVYLCASSRGSTGPYEQYFGPGTRLTVT.

The chain joins TRBV9 to TRBJ1-3; D is undetermined. CDR1 is SGDLS and CDR2 is YYNGEE in the germline V gene. This CDR3 region has 15 residues. Trimming cost V 3 bases and J 0 bases, with 10 bases left between them. CDR3 sequence reads: CASSAAPVSGNTIYF. CDR3 nucleotides: TGTGCCAGCAGCGCCGCCCCGGTCTCTGGAAACACCATATATTTT.

V and J are TRBV10-1 and TRBJ2-7; 7 positions match TRBD1. This CDR3 spans 15 amino acids. Germline lookup yields CDR1 WNHNN and CDR2 SYGVQD (reference sequence). V gave up 2 bases and J gave up 2 bases; unmatched junction bases: 6. CDR3 region: CASSEAPQGAYEQYF. The CDR3 coding sequence is TGCGCCAGCAGTGAGGCCCCCCAGGGGGCCTACGAGCAGTACTTC.

The chain combines TRBV7-9 with TRBJ2-7, with 10 bases that match TRBD1. The ends lost 6 bases at V and 4 bases at J; junction bases unmatched: 6. This CDR3 region has 14 residues. Germline CDR1 and CDR2: SEHNR and FQNEAQ (reference sequence). The CDR3 loop reads CASSPPGQGYEQYF. The CDR3, as DNA: TGTGCCAGCAGTCCTCCGGGACAGGGGTACGAGCAGTACTTC.

V gene TRBV5-4 combines with J gene TRBJ2-7; TRBD2 matches at 9 bases. With 6 bases clipped from V and 3 bases from J, the junction kept 10 bases outside the gene matches. Germline CDR1 and CDR2: SGHNT and YYREEE (reference sequence). This CDR3 is 15 amino acids long. The CDR3 reads CASKQSGGPGYEQYF. CDR3 coding DNA: TGTGCCAGCAAACAGAGCGGGGGGCCGGGCTACGAGCAGTACTTC.

The chain carries TRBV10-1 and TRBJ1-2, with a weak D call TRBD1 (6 bases). V was cut by 4 bases and J by 2 bases, with 8 bases left in between. Germline V gene data show CDR1 as WNHNN and CDR2 as SYGVQD (reference sequence). The CDR3 extends over 13 amino acids. DNA for the CDR3: TGCGCCAGCAGTGCTGACAGGAACTATGGCTACACCTTC. Protein product: CASSADRNYGYTF.

V is TRBV29-1 and J is TRBJ1-2; D gene ambiguous. Germline V gene data show CDR1 as SQVTM and CDR2 as ANQGSEA. The ends were cut back, 3 bases at V and 7 bases at J, with 6 bases in the middle. The CDR3 is 10 residues long. The CDR3 reads CSVESSGYTF. CDR3 coding DNA: TGCAGCGTTGAGAGTTCTGGCTACACCTTC.

The rearrangement links TRBV18 to TRBJ2-7; 8 bases agree with TRBD1. CDR1 KGHSH and CDR2 LQKENI come from the germline V gene. Trimming at V came to 1 base and at J to 7 bases, leaving 6 bases not matched to a gene. This CDR3 comprises 14 residues. CDR3 sequence: CASSPQQGAEEQYF. CDR3 sequence (DNA): TGTGCCAGCTCACCACAGCAGGGGGCGGAAGAGCAGTACTTC.

The chain uses TRBV5-1 and TRBJ2-7; D is perhaps TRBD1 (5 bases). V was trimmed by 0 bases and J by 0 bases, leaving 10 bases between them. Germline V gene lookup returns CDR1 SGHRS and CDR2 YFSETQ. The CDR3 is 15 amino acids. CDR3: CASSLDRSHSYEQYF. The CDR3 nucleotides read TGCGCCAGCAGCTTGGACAGGAGCCACTCCTACGAGCAGTACTTC.

V usage is TRBV7-2 and J usage is TRBJ2-2, with 11 bases matching TRBD1. The germline CDR1 and CDR2 sequences are SGHTA and FQGNSA. The length of the CDR3 is 16 residues. Losses at the gene ends were 2 bases for V and 9 bases for J; bases not matched to a gene: 8. CDR3 region: CASSLSGQGATRELFF. The CDR3 coding sequence is TGTGCCAGCAGCTTAAGCGGACAGGGGGCGACCAGGGAGCTGTTTTTT.